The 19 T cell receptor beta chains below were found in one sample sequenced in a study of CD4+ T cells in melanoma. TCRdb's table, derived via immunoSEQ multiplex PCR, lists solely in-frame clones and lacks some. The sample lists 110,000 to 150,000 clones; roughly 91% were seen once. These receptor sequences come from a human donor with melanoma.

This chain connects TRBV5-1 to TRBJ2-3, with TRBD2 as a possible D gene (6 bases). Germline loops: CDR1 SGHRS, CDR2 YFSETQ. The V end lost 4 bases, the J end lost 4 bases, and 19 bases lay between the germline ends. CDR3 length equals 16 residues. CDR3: CASSRVIGSAPDTQYF. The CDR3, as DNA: TGCGCCAGCAGCCGCGTTATCGGGAGTGCCCCAGATACGCAGTATTTT.

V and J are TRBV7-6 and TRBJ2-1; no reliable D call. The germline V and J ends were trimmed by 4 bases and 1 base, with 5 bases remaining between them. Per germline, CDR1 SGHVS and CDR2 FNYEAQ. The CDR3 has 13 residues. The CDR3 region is CASSYQSYNEQFF. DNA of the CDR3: TGTGCCAGCAGCTACCAGTCCTACAATGAGCAGTTCTTC.

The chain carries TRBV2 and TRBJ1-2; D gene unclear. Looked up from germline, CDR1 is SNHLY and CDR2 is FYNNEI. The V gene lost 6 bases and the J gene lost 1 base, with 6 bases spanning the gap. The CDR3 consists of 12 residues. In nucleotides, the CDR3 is TGTGCCAGCAGCCAGAGTAACTATGGCTACACCTTC. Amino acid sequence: CASSQSNYGYTF.

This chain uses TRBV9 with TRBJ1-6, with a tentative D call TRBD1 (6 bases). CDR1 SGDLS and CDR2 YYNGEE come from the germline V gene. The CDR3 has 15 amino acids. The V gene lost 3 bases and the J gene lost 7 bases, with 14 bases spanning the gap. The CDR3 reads CASSERGGYNSPLHF. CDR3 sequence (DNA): TGTGCCAGCAGCGAGAGAGGGGGGTACAATTCACCCCTCCACTTT.

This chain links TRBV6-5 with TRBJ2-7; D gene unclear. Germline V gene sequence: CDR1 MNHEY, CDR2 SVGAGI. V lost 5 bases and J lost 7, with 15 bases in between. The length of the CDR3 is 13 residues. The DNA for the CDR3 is TGTGCCAGCAGTACGAGTACTGCTCTTGAGCAGTACTTC. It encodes CASSTSTALEQYF.

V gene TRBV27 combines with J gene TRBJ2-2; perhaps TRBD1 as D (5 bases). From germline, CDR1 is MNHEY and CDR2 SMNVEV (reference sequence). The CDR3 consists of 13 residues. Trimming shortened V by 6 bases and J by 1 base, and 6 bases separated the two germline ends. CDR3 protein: CASRGQNTGELFF. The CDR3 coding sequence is TGTGCCAGCAGAGGACAGAACACCGGGGAGCTGTTTTTT.

CDR3 amino acids: CASSSGTGGLAFF. The CDR3 DNA reads TGTGCCAGCAGCTCCGGGACAGGGGGCTTGGCTTTCTTT. The chain recombines TRBV7-9 with TRBJ1-1; 12 bases agree with TRBD1. The CDR3 totals 13 residues. Unmatched junction bases numbered 5, after V lost 4 bases and J lost 11 bases. Germline CDR1 and CDR2: SEHNR and FQNEAQ (reference sequence).

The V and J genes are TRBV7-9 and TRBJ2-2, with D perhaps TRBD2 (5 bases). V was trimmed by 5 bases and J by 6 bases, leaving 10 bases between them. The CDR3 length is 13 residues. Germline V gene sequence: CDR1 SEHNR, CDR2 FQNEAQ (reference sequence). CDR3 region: CASSPLAPGELFF. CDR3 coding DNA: TGTGCCAGCAGCCCTCTAGCCCCCGGGGAGCTGTTTTTT.

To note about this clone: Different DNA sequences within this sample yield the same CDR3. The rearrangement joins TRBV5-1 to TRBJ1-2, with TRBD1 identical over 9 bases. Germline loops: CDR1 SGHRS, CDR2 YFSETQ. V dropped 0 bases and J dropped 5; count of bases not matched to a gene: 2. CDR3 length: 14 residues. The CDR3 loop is CASSLGQGDYGYTF. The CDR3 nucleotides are TGCGCCAGCAGCTTGGGACAGGGGGATTATGGCTACACCTTC.

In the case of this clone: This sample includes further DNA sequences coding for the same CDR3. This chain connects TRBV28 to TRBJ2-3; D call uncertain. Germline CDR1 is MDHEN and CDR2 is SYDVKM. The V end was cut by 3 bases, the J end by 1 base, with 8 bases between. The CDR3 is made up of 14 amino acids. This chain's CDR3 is CASSFVAGTDTQYF. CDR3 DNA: TGTGCCAGCAGTTTTGTGGCAGGCACAGATACGCAGTATTTT.

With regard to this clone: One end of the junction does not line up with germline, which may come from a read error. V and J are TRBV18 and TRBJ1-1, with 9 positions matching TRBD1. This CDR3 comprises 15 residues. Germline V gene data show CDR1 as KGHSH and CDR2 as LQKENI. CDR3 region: CASSKTGGDEAEVFF. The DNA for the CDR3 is TGTGCCAGCTCAAAGACAGGGGGGGACGAAGCTGAAGTTTTCTTT.

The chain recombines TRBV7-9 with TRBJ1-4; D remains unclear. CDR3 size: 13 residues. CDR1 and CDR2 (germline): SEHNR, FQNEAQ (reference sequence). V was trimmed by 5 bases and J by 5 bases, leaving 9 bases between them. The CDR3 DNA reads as TGTGCCAGCAGCCAGGCGTCAAATGAAAAACTGTTTTTT. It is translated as CASSQASNEKLFF.

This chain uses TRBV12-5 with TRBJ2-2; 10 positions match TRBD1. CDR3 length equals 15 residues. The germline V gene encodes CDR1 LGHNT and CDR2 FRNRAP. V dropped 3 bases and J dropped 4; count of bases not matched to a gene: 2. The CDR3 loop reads CASGLRTGGTGELFF. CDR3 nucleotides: TGTGCTAGTGGTTTAAGGACAGGGGGCACCGGGGAGCTGTTTTTT.

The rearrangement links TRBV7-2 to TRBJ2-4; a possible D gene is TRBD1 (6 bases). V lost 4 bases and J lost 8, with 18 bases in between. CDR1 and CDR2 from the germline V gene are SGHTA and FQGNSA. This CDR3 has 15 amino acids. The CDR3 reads CASSSPSDRRYIQYF. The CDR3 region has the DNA TGTGCCAGCAGCTCGCCCTCCGACAGGAGATACATTCAGTACTTC. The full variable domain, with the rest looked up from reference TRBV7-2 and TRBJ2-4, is GAGVSQSPSNKVTEKGKDVELRCDPISGHTALYWYRQSLGQGLEFLIYFQGNSAPDKSGLPSDRFSAERTGGSVSTLTIQRTQQEDSAVYLCASSSPSDRRYIQYFGAGTRLSVL.

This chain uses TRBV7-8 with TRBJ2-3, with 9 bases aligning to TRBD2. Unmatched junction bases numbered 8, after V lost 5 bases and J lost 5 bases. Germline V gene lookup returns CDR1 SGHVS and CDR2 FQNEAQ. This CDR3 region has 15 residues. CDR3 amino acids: CASSLRRGGQDTQYF. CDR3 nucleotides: TGTGCCAGCAGCCTCAGGCGGGGGGGCCAAGATACGCAGTATTTT.

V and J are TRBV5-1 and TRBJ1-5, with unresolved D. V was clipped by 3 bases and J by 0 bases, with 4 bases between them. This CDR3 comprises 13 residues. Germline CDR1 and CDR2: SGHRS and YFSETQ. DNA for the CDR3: TGCGCCAGCAGCTCACATAGCAATCAGCCCCAGCATTTT. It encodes CASSSHSNQPQHF.

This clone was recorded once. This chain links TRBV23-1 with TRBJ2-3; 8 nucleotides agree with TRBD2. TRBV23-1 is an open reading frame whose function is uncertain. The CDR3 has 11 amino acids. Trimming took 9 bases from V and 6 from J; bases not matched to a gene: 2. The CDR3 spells CASPGGDTQYF. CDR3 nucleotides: TGCGCCAGTCCGGGGGGGGATACGCAGTATTTT.

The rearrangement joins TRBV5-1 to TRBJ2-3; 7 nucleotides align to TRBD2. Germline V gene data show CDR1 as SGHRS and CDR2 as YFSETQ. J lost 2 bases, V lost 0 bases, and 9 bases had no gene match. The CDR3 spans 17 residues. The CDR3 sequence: CASSLGPASGDTDTQYF. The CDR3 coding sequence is TGCGCCAGCAGCTTGGGACCAGCTAGCGGTGACACAGATACGCAGTATTTT.

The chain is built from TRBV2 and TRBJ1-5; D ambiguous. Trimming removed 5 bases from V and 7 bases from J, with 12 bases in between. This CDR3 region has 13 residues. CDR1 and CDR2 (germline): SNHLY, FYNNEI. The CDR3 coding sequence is TGTGCCAGCAGTCCATTTCTACAGCAGCCCCAGCATTTT. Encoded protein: CASSPFLQQPQHF.